Following are 30 T cell receptor beta chains from one sample sequenced in a study of blood T cell repertoires in COVID-19 (dated by TCRdb to the early 2020s). Library construction relied on the immunoSEQ multiplex PCR assay. TCRdb took over this immuneACCESS table, retaining in-frame rearrangements with V and J assigned. Such tables are incomplete; in checked studies, under half of the missing clones stem from an unresolved V gene, and the remainder is unexplained. This sample lists 470,000 or so clones; 80% to 90% were detected once. Approximately 2.9% of the sample comes from the top ten. What was sequenced was peripheral blood. The receptors stem from a human donor in a cohort sampled during active COVID-19.

This clone was seen only once. The rearrangement uses TRBV7-2 and TRBJ2-7; 8 positions agree with TRBD2. The ends lost 2 bases at V and 5 bases at J; junction bases unmatched: 8. Germline V CDR1 and CDR2: SGHTA, FQGNSA. The CDR3 covers 15 residues. The CDR3 nucleotides are TGTGCCAGCAGCTTACGTCTAGCGGGCTCGAACGAGCAGTACTTC. Encoded protein: CASSLRLAGSNEQYF.

The V and J genes are TRBV12-3 or TRBV12-4 and TRBJ2-5; D not certain. The CDR3 contains 12 residues. V was pared by 0 bases and J by 6 bases, with 5 bases between. The CDR3 DNA follows: TGTGCCAGCAGTTTAGCCTATAAGACCCAGTACTTC. The encoded protein is CASSLAYKTQYF.

The chain carries TRBV7-2 and TRBJ1-1; 7 bases are a match to TRBD1. V was clipped by 1 base and J by 5 bases; unmatched bases: 4. Germline-derived CDR1 and CDR2 are SGHTA and FQGNSA. There are 14 residues in the CDR3. This CDR3 is CASSLGGGWTEAFF. The CDR3 nucleotides are TGTGCCAGCAGCTTAGGAGGGGGCTGGACTGAAGCTTTCTTT. The entire variable domain, with the rest obtained from reference TRBV7-2 and TRBJ1-1, is as follows: GAGVSQSPSNKVTEKGKDVELRCDPISGHTALYWYRQSLGQGLEFLIYFQGNSAPDKSGLPSDRFSAERTGGSVSTLTIQRTQQEDSAVYLCASSLGGGWTEAFFGQGTRLTVV.

The chain recombines TRBV3-1 (or the pseudogene TRBV3-2) with TRBJ2-7, with 10 bases identical to TRBD2. The CDR3 length is 15 residues. Losses at the gene ends were 3 bases for V and 4 bases for J; bases not matched to a gene: 6. Germline V CDR1 and CDR2: LGHDT, YNNKEL (reference sequence). The CDR3 DNA follows: TGTGCCAGCAGCCAGGCTACTAGCGGGACGTACGAGCAGTACTTC. Translating it yields CASSQATSGTYEQYF.

The chain couples TRBV6-5 to TRBJ2-7; the D gene is possibly TRBD1 (6 bases). CDR3 length: 12 amino acids. Trimming took off 11 bases at V and 2 bases at J, with 13 bases between the two ends. Germline CDR1 is MNHEY and CDR2 is SVGAGI. This chain's CDR3 is CASYGGTYEQYF. In nucleotides, the CDR3 is TGTGCCTCCTATGGGGGCACCTACGAGCAGTACTTC.

This chain links TRBV5-4 with TRBJ1-6; TRBD1 matches at 7 bases. The CDR3 totals 15 residues. Germline values: CDR1 SGHNT, CDR2 YYREEE (reference sequence). The J segment lost 6 bases and the V segment lost 0 bases, leaving 3 bases of the junction unmatched. CDR3: CASSLGGTANSPLHF. The CDR3 region has the DNA TGTGCCAGCAGCTTGGGAGGGACAGCTAATTCACCCCTCCACTTT.

Points on this clone: Distinct nucleotide sequences in the sample also encode this CDR3. CDR3 protein: CASSQRLYEQYF. CDR3 DNA sequence: TGTGCCAGCAGCCAAAGACTCTACGAGCAGTACTTC. The rearrangement links TRBV3-1 (or the pseudogene TRBV3-2) to TRBJ2-7; D gene uncertain. Looked up from germline, CDR1 is LGHDT and CDR2 is YNNKEL (reference sequence). The CDR3 spans 12 residues. V was trimmed by 2 bases and J by 3 bases, leaving 5 bases between them.

The chain recombines TRBV28 with TRBJ1-4; D is possibly TRBD1 (6 bases). The CDR3 loop spans 16 amino acids. Trimming took 4 bases from V and 5 from J, leaving 17 bases between them. Germline V CDR1 and CDR2: MDHEN, SYDVKM. CDR3 sequence reads: CASSSGHRALNEKLFF. The CDR3 DNA is TGTGCCAGCAGTTCCGGGCACAGGGCCCTGAATGAAAAACTGTTTTTT.

The gene calls are TRBV5-8 and TRBJ2-5, with a tentative D call TRBD2 (5 bases). V lost 6 bases, J lost 5 bases, and 11 bases lay in between. The CDR3 runs 12 residues. In germline, CDR1 is SGHTS, CDR2 YDEGEE. CDR3 bases: TGTGCCAGCACGGGGTCCGGGGAGACCCAGTACTTC. Protein product: CASTGSGETQYF.

The chain uses TRBV30 and TRBJ1-1, with a tentative D call TRBD1 (6 bases). This CDR3 region has 17 residues. CDR1 GTSNPN and CDR2 SVGIG come from the germline V gene (reference sequence). Trimming pared 8 bases from V and 2 bases from J, leaving 27 bases between. The CDR3 loop reads CAPREGTFYEENTEAFF. The CDR3 DNA sequence: TGTGCCCCCCGGGAGGGGACATTCTACGAGGAAAACACTGAAGCTTTCTTT.

The rearrangement links TRBV27 to TRBJ1-5; TRBD1 agrees at 9 bases. Germline V CDR1 and CDR2: MNHEY, SMNVEV (reference sequence). Trimming removed 6 bases from V and 4 bases from J; junction bases left unmatched: 7. This CDR3 region has 15 residues. As DNA, the CDR3 is TGTGCCAGCAGGCCGCGGGACAGGGCTAATCAGCCCCAGCATTTT. The encoded protein is CASRPRDRANQPQHF.

The rearrangement joins TRBV4-3 to TRBJ1-1; TRBD1 matches 8 bases. CDR1 is LGHNA, CDR2 YSLEER, per germline. After removal of 1 base from V and 11 bases from J, the junction contained 9 bases not matched to a gene. This CDR3 is built from 14 residues. CDR3 amino acids: CASSQGISGTGAFF. The CDR3 nucleotides read TGCGCCAGCAGCCAAGGAATATCCGGGACAGGTGCTTTCTTT.

V usage is TRBV18 and J usage is TRBJ1-2, with D tentatively TRBD1 (5 bases). This CDR3 contains 15 residues. Germline assignment: CDR1 KGHSH and CDR2 LQKENI. Trimming pared 6 bases from V and 0 bases from J, leaving 14 bases between. The CDR3 sequence: CASSTQGITNYGYTF. CDR3 DNA sequence: TGTGCCAGCTCTACGCAGGGCATTACTAACTATGGCTACACCTTC.

The rearrangement joins TRBV5-6 to TRBJ1-2; D is unresolved. The CDR3 is made up of 13 amino acids. The V end was cut by 3 bases, the J end by 5 bases, with 11 bases between. CDR1 and CDR2 from the germline V gene are SGHDT and YYEEEE. The CDR3 DNA follows: TGTGCCAGCAGCTCCCAGCCAGGTTATGGCTACACCTTC. Its protein is CASSSQPGYGYTF.

This clone was observed a few times. This sequence joins TRBV7-8 and TRBJ2-7, with TRBD2 identical over 7 bases. In germline, CDR1 is SGHVS, CDR2 FQNEAQ. The V and J ends lost 2 bases and 3 bases, in that order; junction bases with no gene match: 7. The CDR3 covers 15 residues. CDR3 sequence (DNA): TGTGCCAGCAGCTTACGAGGAGCGGGATACTACGAGCAGTACTTC. It is translated as CASSLRGAGYYEQYF.

This sequence joins TRBV4-1 and TRBJ1-5; 8 bases match TRBD1. Germline CDR1 is MGHRA and CDR2 is YSYEKL. The CDR3 covers 15 residues. After removal of 4 bases from V and 4 bases from J, the junction contained 6 bases not matched to a gene. CDR3: CASSPGQGGNQPQHF. The CDR3 DNA reads as TGCGCCAGCAGCCCAGGACAGGGTGGGAATCAGCCCCAGCATTTT.

This clone was seen only a few times. The chain employs TRBV5-6 and TRBJ1-1; D gene ambiguous. V shed 2 bases and J shed 1 base, with 9 bases lying between them. The CDR3 spans 14 residues. Germline CDR1 and CDR2: SGHDT and YYEEEE. The CDR3 loop is CASSFGVSNTEAFF. CDR3 in DNA: TGTGCCAGCAGCTTCGGGGTGTCGAACACTGAAGCTTTCTTT. Based on the CDR3 plus reference TRBV5-6 and TRBJ1-1, the full variable domain is DAGVTQSPTHLIKTRGQQVTLRCSPKSGHDTVSWYQQALGQGPQFIFQYYEEEERQRGNFPDRFSGHQFPNYSSELNVNALLLGDSALYLCASSFGVSNTEAFFGQGTRLTVV.

This chain links TRBV4-3 with TRBJ2-3; D is uncertain. V was cut by 0 bases and J by 0 bases, with 10 bases left in between. The CDR3 runs 16 residues. The germline CDR1 and CDR2 sequences are LGHNA and YSLEER. CDR3: CASSQEYSLSTDTQYF. CDR3 bases: TGCGCCAGCAGCCAAGAATACAGTCTTAGCACAGATACGCAGTATTTT.

This clone occurred once. The chain carries TRBV30 and TRBJ1-3, with 9 bases matching TRBD1. CDR1 and CDR2 (germline): GTSNPN, SVGIG (reference sequence). This CDR3 comprises 13 residues. V lost 2 bases, J lost 14 bases, and 10 bases stayed unmatched. The CDR3: CAWSQGTGRILYF. CDR3 nucleotide sequence: TGTGCCTGGAGTCAAGGGACAGGGAGAATATTATATTTT.

This chain links TRBV7-2 with TRBJ1-1; no clear D. Trimming removed 8 bases from V and 2 bases from J, with 9 bases in between. Looked up from germline, CDR1 is SGHTA and CDR2 is FQGNSA. This CDR3 comprises 12 residues. CDR3 residues: CASEAGNTEAFF. The CDR3 DNA reads as TGTGCCAGCGAGGCGGGTAACACTGAAGCTTTCTTT.

On this clone: Other DNA sequences in this specimen translate into the identical CDR3. The J gene is TRBJ1-1, the V gene TRBV3-1 (or the pseudogene TRBV3-2); the D gene is possibly TRBD1 (6 bases). The germline V gene encodes CDR1 LGHDT and CDR2 YNNKEL (reference sequence). The CDR3 has 14 amino acids. Between the trimmed V and J ends, which lost 1 base and 4 bases, there was a span of 10 bases. The CDR3 loop reads CASSQARGGTEAFF. The CDR3 DNA reads as TGTGCCAGCAGCCAAGCCCGAGGGGGCACTGAAGCTTTCTTT.

V gene TRBV7-2 combines with J gene TRBJ2-3; 11 bases map to TRBD2. Trimming cost V 4 bases and J 0 bases; bases outside gene matches: 6. Germline V lookup: CDR1 SGHTA, CDR2 FQGNSA. The CDR3 is 17 amino acids. The CDR3 spells CASSSPGLAASTDTQYF. In DNA form, the CDR3 reads TGTGCCAGCAGCTCTCCGGGACTAGCGGCTAGCACAGATACGCAGTATTTT. The whole variable domain, remainder taken from reference TRBV7-2 and TRBJ2-3, is GAGVSQSPSNKVTEKGKDVELRCDPISGHTALYWYRQSLGQGLEFLIYFQGNSAPDKSGLPSDRFSAERTGGSVSTLTIQRTQQEDSAVYLCASSSPGLAASTDTQYFGPGTRLTVL.

The V call is TRBV28, the J call TRBJ1-3, with D tentatively TRBD1 (5 bases). The CDR3 length is 15 residues. Deletions cut 6 bases from V and 2 bases from J, with 14 bases between. Germline lookup yields CDR1 MDHEN and CDR2 SYDVKM. Here the CDR3 reads CASSRSGHTGNTIYF. The CDR3 region has the DNA TGTGCCAGCAGCCGATCTGGACATACTGGAAACACCATATATTTT.

This sequence joins TRBV18 and TRBJ2-2; the D gene is possibly TRBD1 (5 bases). Trimming removed 5 bases at V and 1 base at J, with 8 bases between. The CDR3 has 14 residues. CDR1 KGHSH and CDR2 LQKENI come from the germline V gene. CDR3 protein: CASSATGNTGELFF. As DNA, the CDR3 is TGTGCCAGCTCAGCCACAGGGAACACCGGGGAGCTGTTTTTT.

V gene TRBV5-1 combines with J gene TRBJ2-2; 9 bases are shared with TRBD1. Germline CDR1 is SGHRS and CDR2 is YFSETQ. With 0 bases clipped from V and 6 bases from J, the junction kept 3 bases outside the gene matches. CDR3 length equals 15 residues. The CDR3 protein is CASSLGDRVPGELFF. The CDR3 coding sequence is TGCGCCAGCAGCTTGGGGGACAGGGTGCCCGGGGAGCTGTTTTTT.

This chain joins TRBV29-1 and TRBJ2-2; the D is unclear. Germline loops: CDR1 SQVTM, CDR2 ANQGSEA. CDR3 length: 13 residues. The V and J ends lost 7 bases and 0 bases respectively, with 9 bases between them. The CDR3, as DNA: TGCAGCGCCATTGGAGCGAACACCGGGGAGCTGTTTTTT. Residues: CSAIGANTGELFF.

The chain joins TRBV28 to TRBJ1-6; a possible D gene is TRBD1 (6 bases). Germline V gene lookup returns CDR1 MDHEN and CDR2 SYDVKM. This CDR3 is built from 14 residues. Between the trimmed V and J ends, which lost 7 bases and 7 bases, there was a span of 14 bases. CDR3 in DNA: TGTGCCAGCACCGGGGGGCCAGGGAATTCACCCCTCCACTTT. Translating it yields CASTGGPGNSPLHF.

The chain combines TRBV5-1 with TRBJ1-1; 11 nucleotides agree with TRBD1. The CDR3 runs to 15 residues. Germline V gene lookup returns CDR1 SGHRS and CDR2 YFSETQ. J was trimmed by 4 bases and V by 4 bases; bases with no gene match: 6. DNA for the CDR3: TGCGCCAGCAGCGGGACCGGGACAGGGGGCACTGAAGCTTTCTTT. Translation gives CASSGTGTGGTEAFF.

This sequence joins TRBV5-5 and TRBJ2-6; D is unresolved. The germline V and J ends were trimmed by 5 bases and 0 bases, with 9 bases remaining between them. Germline CDR1 is SGHKS and CDR2 is YYEKEE (reference sequence). The CDR3 runs 15 residues. The chain's CDR3 is CASSGRISGANVLTF. The CDR3 DNA is TGTGCCAGCAGTGGCAGGATCTCTGGGGCCAACGTCCTGACTTTC.

The chain is built from TRBV27 and TRBJ1-2; D uncertain. With 4 bases removed from V and 2 bases from J, the gap between germline ends came to 8 bases. Germline V lookup: CDR1 MNHEY, CDR2 SMNVEV (reference sequence). The CDR3 loop spans 13 amino acids. CDR3 residues: CASSSARNYGYTF. The CDR3 bases are TGTGCCAGCAGTTCCGCCAGAAACTATGGCTACACCTTC.